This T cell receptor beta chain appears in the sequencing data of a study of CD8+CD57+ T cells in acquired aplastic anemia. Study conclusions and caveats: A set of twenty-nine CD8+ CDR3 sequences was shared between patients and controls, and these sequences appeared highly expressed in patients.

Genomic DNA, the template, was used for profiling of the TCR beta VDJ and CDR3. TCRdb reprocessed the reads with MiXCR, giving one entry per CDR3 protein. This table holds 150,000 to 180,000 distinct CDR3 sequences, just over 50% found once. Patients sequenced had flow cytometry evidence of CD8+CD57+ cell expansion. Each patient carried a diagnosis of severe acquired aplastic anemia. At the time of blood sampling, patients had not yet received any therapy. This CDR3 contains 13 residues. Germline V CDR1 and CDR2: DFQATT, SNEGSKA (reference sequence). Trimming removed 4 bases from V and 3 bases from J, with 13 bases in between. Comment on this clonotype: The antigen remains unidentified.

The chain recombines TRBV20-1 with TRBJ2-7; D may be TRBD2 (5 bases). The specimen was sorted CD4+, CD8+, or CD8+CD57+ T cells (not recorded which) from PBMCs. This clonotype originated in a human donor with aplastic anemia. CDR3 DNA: TGCAGTGCTATAACCGGGGTCAACTACGAGCAGTACTTC. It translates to CSAITGVNYEQYF.